This is a list of T cell receptor beta chains from one sample in a study of shared clonotypes between healthy human individuals. Assay used: immunoSEQ multiplex PCR; TCRdb lists only in-frame clones, some missing. The sample holds some 500,000 clones, approximately 80% seen once. The specimen sequenced was PBMCs. These receptors all stem from a woman aged 40 to 49 in good health. Some clones in this sample may be carry-over from other donors' samples. CDR3s include the opening cysteine and the closing phenylalanine or tryptophan. Only some rows state a clone size, as once, few, many or a class for expanded clones.

V | size | CDR3
TRBV30 | . | CAGDRANYGYTF
TRBV7-9 | few | CASSDPDGLRTDTQYF
TRBV15 | few | CATSSTASKQFF
TRBV7-2 | . | CASSLGAGQPQHF
TRBV5-1 | . | CASRPGPADTEAFF
TRBV7-9 | . | CASSTQTGYKETQYF
TRBV7-9 | . | CARAPVASNEQFF
TRBV6-5 | once | CASSYPGTSVYNEQFF
TRBV18 | . | CASSPPISYEQFF
TRBV9 | . | CASSVGGQANTGELFF
TRBV25-1 | . | CASSGRSGYTEAFF
TRBV6-1 | . | CASSEIRGYEQYF
TRBV27 | . | CASSYRTGGNNEQFF
TRBV15 | . | CATSRGWVETNTGELFF
TRBV5-1 | . | CASSLRQASLNEKLFF
TRBV6-5 | . | CASLGQQETQYF
TRBV11-2 | . | CASRKGADSSYEQYF
TRBV5-1 | . | CASSLAPPSELAGELFF
TRBV19 | . | CASSIYESGELFF
TRBV20-1 | . | CSETRAETQYF
TRBV11-2 | . | CASSFGGRVSSEQYF
TRBV5-1 | . | CASSGSKNTGELFF
TRBV7-2 | . | CASSLEPGPNYGYTF
TRBV5-1 | . | CASSLGVGSLHNEQFF
TRBV5-5 | . | CASSLVAVNTEAFF
TRBV10-2 | many | CASSDLDGAYEQYF
TRBV2 | . | CASSELYGYTF
TRBV30 | . | CAWSRGTGRSTEAFF
TRBV11-2 | . | CASSLGGYTDTQYF
TRBV28 | . | CASVAGASNEQYF
TRBV4-2 | few | CASSQDHLGQAFF
TRBV12-5 | . | CASSGMLSTDTQYF
TRBV19 | . | CASSIRAGSYEQYF
TRBV25-1 | . | CASSERNTGELFF
TRBV7-8 | few | CASSFGHSYGYTF
TRBV28 | . | CASSSGQGYEQYF
TRBV9 | . | CASTREGITGELFF
TRBV10-3 | few | CAISETSPDSGNTIYF
TRBV5-6 | many | CASSFGLTEAFF
TRBV5-1 | . | CASSSQPTAGDEKLFF
TRBV19 | . | CASTIGGTSYNEQFF
TRBV27 | . | CASSLRGLNSNQPQHF
TRBV29-1 | . | CSVEWTGSYGYTF
TRBV28 | . | CASSLIRDNTEAFF
TRBV5-1 | . | CASSPPMDLTGELFF